Listed below are T cell receptor beta chains from one sample, sequenced in a study of T cells in Graves' hyperthyroidism and ophthalmopathy. TCRdb re-analysed the multiplex PCR reads in MiXCR, keeping a single row per CDR3 protein. The profile covers about 600,000 distinct CDR3 sequences, with approximately 15% appearing a single time and more than 6% taken by the ten largest. Sequencing was carried out using blood. All receptors derive from a woman aged 18-35 years with Graves' ophthalmopathy. Each CDR3 is given with its conserved first and last residue. D genes are given only for firm matches. Clone sizes are given selectively: once, few, many, or a class where the clone is expanded.

v_call	clone_size	d_call	j_call	cdr3_nt	cdr3_aa
TRBV9	.	TRBD2	TRBJ2-1	TGTGCCGGCAGCGTACCGCGGGAGGGCCCCCACAATGAGCAGTTCTTC	CAGSVPREGPHNEQFF
TRBV28	.	TRBD1	TRBJ2-7	TGTGCCAGCAACTCCCGGGACAGGTTCTCCTACGAGCAGTACTTC	CASNSRDRFSYEQYF
TRBV5-8	.	.	TRBJ1-1	TGTGCCAGCAGCCACGGGGTGAGGACCACTGAAGCTTTCTTT	CASSHGVRTTEAFF
TRBV7-2	.	TRBD2	TRBJ2-2	TGTGCCAGCAGCTCACTTCTAGCGGGCAGGGCGAGCACCGGGGAGCTGTTTTTT	CASSSLLAGRASTGELFF
TRBV30	many	TRBD2	TRBJ2-3	TGTGCCTGGAGCTTAAGCGGGACTAGCACAGATACGCAGTATTTT	CAWSLSGTSTDTQYF
TRBV7-9	.	.	TRBJ1-2	TGTGCCAGCAGCTTAGTTGGGGAGAACTATGGCTACACCTTC	CASSLVGENYGYTF
TRBV18	many	.	TRBJ1-1	TGTGCCAGCTCACCACAACAGCAGAACACTGAAGCTTTCTTT	CASSPQQQNTEAFF
TRBV4-1	many	TRBD1	TRBJ1-1	TGCGCCAGCAGCCACGGACAGGAAGTGAACACTGAAGCTTTCTTT	CASSHGQEVNTEAFF
TRBV27	.	TRBD2	TRBJ2-1	TGTGCCAGCGCTAGACTAGCGGGAGTCTTTGAGCAGTTCTTC	CASARLAGVFEQFF
TRBV10-3	few	.	TRBJ1-5	TGTGCCATCAGCCGACAGACGAATCAGCCCCAGCATTTT	CAISRQTNQPQHF
TRBV7-2	many	.	TRBJ2-7	TGTGCCAGCAGTCTCACGGGATACTACTCCTACGAGCAGTACTTC	CASSLTGYYSYEQYF
TRBV5-1	.	.	TRBJ2-1	TGCGCCAGCAGCTTGGTGACTTCAGGAGGGGGAAATGAGCAGTTCTTC	CASSLVTSGGGNEQFF
TRBV13	many	.	TRBJ2-5	TGTGCCAGCAGCTTAGAAGGGACAAGCCAAGAGACCCAGTACTTC	CASSLEGTSQETQYF
TRBV5-1	.	TRBD1	TRBJ1-1	TGCGCCAGCAGCTTGGGGGGGGGACAGGGGCTGAATGAAGCTTTCTTT	CASSLGGGQGLNEAFF
TRBV9	many	TRBD2	TRBJ2-2	TGTGCCAGCAGCGTTTGGGCTAGCGGGACCGGGGAGCTGTTTTTT	CASSVWASGTGELFF
TRBV20-1	many	TRBD2	TRBJ2-7	TGCAGTGCTTATCCGGGACTAGCCTACGAGCAGTACTTC	CSAYPGLAYEQYF
TRBV6-1	many	TRBD2	TRBJ2-7	TGTGCCAGCAGTGTTAGTAGCGGGAGGTACCCCTACGAGCAGTACTTC	CASSVSSGRYPYEQYF
TRBV7-8	many	.	TRBJ2-1	TGTGCCAGCAGCGTCGCCGCGGTGAAACCTTACAATGAGCAGTTCTTC	CASSVAAVKPYNEQFF
TRBV20-1	many	TRBD2	TRBJ2-3	TGCAGTGCTGCGGGGGGCGGGCGCACAGATACGCAGTATTTT	CSAAGGGRTDTQYF
TRBV11-3	many	TRBD1	TRBJ2-7	TGTGCCAGCAGCCCCCTACCAGGGGGCGAGCAGTACTTC	CASSPLPGGEQYF
TRBV5-6	.	.	TRBJ1-1	TGTGCCAGCAGCTGGGCCCCATTGGTGGGGGGCGTAAATGAAGCTTTCTTT	CASSWAPLVGGVNEAFF
TRBV9	few	TRBD2	TRBJ2-1	TGTGCCAGCAGCGCAGGGGGGACTAGCGGGATTTGGGGAGGACACTGGAATGAGCAGTTCTTC	CASSAGGTSGIWGGHWNEQFF